These 11 T cell receptor beta chains came from one sample sequenced in a study of blood T cell repertoires in COVID-19 (dated by TCRdb to 2019 to 2021). Library preparation was by the immunoSEQ multiplex PCR assay. Not all clones reach the TCRdb copy of this immuneACCESS table, which keeps in-frame sequences only. Checked studies attribute under half of the gap to unresolved V genes and leave the rest unexplained. Present in this sample are roughly 150,000 clones, approximately 90% of which were seen just once. The top ten constitute 2% to 2.5% of the sample. The sequenced sample consisted of peripheral blood. The source of these receptors is a man in his fifties who had recovered from COVID-19.

This clone was seen just once. The chain employs TRBV5-4 and TRBJ2-2, with 11 bases identical to TRBD1. The length of the CDR3 is 16 residues. Germline V gives CDR1 SGHNT, CDR2 YYREEE (reference sequence). V shed 4 bases and J 3 bases; nucleotides not matched to a gene: 5. CDR3 in amino acids: CASSPRGQGDTGELFF. The CDR3 nucleotides are TGTGCCAGCAGCCCCCGGGGACAGGGGGACACCGGGGAGCTGTTTTTT.

V usage is TRBV5-8 and J usage is TRBJ1-3, with 7 bases identical to TRBD1. V lost 5 bases, J lost 2 bases, and 7 bases stayed unmatched. The CDR3 has 15 amino acids. Germline V gene data show CDR1 as SGHTS and CDR2 as YDEGEE. The chain's CDR3 is CASRRNRGTGNTIYF. DNA of the CDR3: TGTGCCAGCAGGCGTAACAGGGGAACTGGAAACACCATATATTTT.

This clone appeared once. J is TRBJ2-1 and V is TRBV7-6; TRBD1 aligns across 8 bases. Germline V gene sequence: CDR1 SGHVS, CDR2 FNYEAQ. The J segment lost 0 bases and the V segment lost 5 bases, leaving 3 bases of the junction unmatched. CDR3 length: 15 amino acids. The CDR3 here is CASSQTGVSYNEQFF. Here the CDR3 DNA reads TGTGCCAGCAGCCAGACAGGGGTCTCCTACAATGAGCAGTTCTTC.

This chain connects TRBV2 to TRBJ1-1, with D possibly matching TRBD1 (5 bases). This CDR3 contains 17 residues. Germline CDR1 SNHLY, CDR2 FYNNEI. V gave up 4 bases and J gave up 1 base, with 19 bases separating them. The CDR3 spells CASSALVQLRGNTEAFF. CDR3 in DNA: TGTGCCAGCAGTGCCCTGGTACAGTTAAGGGGGAACACTGAAGCTTTCTTT.

The chain employs TRBV9 and TRBJ2-2, with 12 positions matching TRBD1. The germline V gene encodes CDR1 SGDLS and CDR2 YYNGEE. V lost 4 bases and J lost 5; bases outside the gene matches: 6. The CDR3 has 16 amino acids. CDR3 DNA: TGTGCCAGCAGCACCGGGACAGGGGGCCGAACCGGGGAGCTGTTTTTT. Translating gives CASSTGTGGRTGELFF.

The chain employs TRBV7-6 and TRBJ2-5, with a possible D match to TRBD2 (7 bases). The CDR3 has 17 residues. Deletions cut 1 base from V and 4 bases from J, with 19 bases between. Germline CDR1 reads SGHVS; CDR2 reads FNYEAQ. The CDR3 loop is CASSLGPPGGPRETQYF. DNA for the CDR3: TGTGCCAGCAGCTTAGGACCCCCCGGGGGGCCTAGAGAGACCCAGTACTTC. Based on the CDR3 plus reference TRBV7-6 and TRBJ2-5, the full variable domain is GAGVSQSPRYKVTKRGQDVALRCDPISGHVSLYWYRQALGQGPEFLTYFNYEAQQDKSGLPNDRFSAERPEGSISTLTIQRTEQRDSAMYRCASSLGPPGGPRETQYFGPGTRLLVL.

This clone was counted once. V and J are TRBV5-1 and TRBJ2-2; 8 bases map to TRBD1. Germline loops: CDR1 SGHRS, CDR2 YFSETQ. The CDR3 is made up of 16 amino acids. Unmatched junction bases numbered 9, after V lost 3 bases and J lost 5 bases. Here the CDR3 reads CASSSRPGTGTGELFF. In DNA form, the CDR3 reads TGCGCCAGCAGCTCGCGTCCCGGGACAGGTACCGGGGAGCTGTTTTTT.

This clone occurred once. This chain connects TRBV6-1 to TRBJ2-2; 9 positions match TRBD2. Germline-derived CDR1 and CDR2 are MNHNS and SASEGT. The CDR3 totals 15 residues. The J segment lost 9 bases and the V segment lost 6 bases, leaving 11 bases of the junction unmatched. The CDR3 reads CASRPTAGGPRELFF. For the CDR3, the DNA is TGTGCCAGCAGGCCCACGGCGGGAGGGCCCCGGGAGCTGTTTTTT.

The chain couples TRBV7-2 to TRBJ1-2; 10 nucleotides line up with TRBD1. This CDR3 has 16 amino acids. Looked up from germline, CDR1 is SGHTA and CDR2 is FQGNSA. Trimming took 5 bases from V and 6 from J; bases not matched to a gene: 12. The CDR3 region is CASSLYPGTGVNGYTF. The CDR3 DNA sequence: TGTGCCAGCAGCCTTTACCCCGGGACAGGGGTTAATGGCTACACCTTC.

The chain recombines TRBV6-6 with TRBJ1-2, with D perhaps matching TRBD1 (6 bases). The germline gives CDR1 MNHNY, CDR2 SVGAGI (reference sequence). V was pared by 9 bases and J by 1 base, with 12 bases between. The CDR3 spans 13 residues. This CDR3 reads CASGDTNNYGYTF. The CDR3 region has the DNA TGTGCCAGTGGGGACACTAATAACTATGGCTACACCTTC.

The chain carries TRBV19 and TRBJ1-1; TRBD1 might be the D (5 bases). The CDR3 totals 14 residues. The germline gives CDR1 LNHDA, CDR2 SQIVND (reference sequence). V dropped 3 bases and J dropped 4 bases, with 12 bases sitting between them. The DNA of the CDR3 is TGTGCCAGTAGTATGCTGGGAAGGGGCACTGAAGCTTTCTTT. It translates to CASSMLGRGTEAFF.